One sample yielded the 26 T cell receptor beta chains listed below, sequenced in a study of cytomegalovirus exposure and HLA in healthy donors. Both 60 Vbeta primers and 13 Jbeta primers went into the PCR. The protocol was immunoSEQ multiplex PCR, while the TCRdb copy is restricted to in-frame clones and leaves out a portion. The repertoire has 100,000 to 150,000 clones, around 73% of them found once; the top ten carry approximately 11%. The sequenced material came from PBMCs. The receptors stem from a man aged 25-45 years in good health and CMV-seropositive.

This rearrangement joins TRBV29-1 to TRBJ2-4; D perhaps matches TRBD1 (6 bases). This CDR3 has 13 residues. V shed 5 bases and J shed 4 bases, with 12 bases lying between them. CDR1 is SQVTM and CDR2 is ANQGSEA in the germline V gene. CDR3 loop: CSVTDSGKNIQYF. In nucleotides, the CDR3 is TGCAGCGTTACGGACAGTGGGAAAAACATTCAGTACTTC.

This clone was seen a single time. The chain combines TRBV10-3 with TRBJ2-7; 7 nucleotides agree with TRBD2. The CDR3 length is 13 residues. Losses at the gene ends were 8 bases for V and 5 bases for J; bases not matched to a gene: 9. CDR1 is ENHRY and CDR2 is SYGVKD in the germline V gene. The CDR3 region is CAIALMRENEQYF. The CDR3 DNA sequence: TGTGCCATCGCACTGATGCGGGAGAACGAGCAGTACTTC.

The V and J genes are TRBV2 and TRBJ1-1; no clear D gene. V lost 7 bases and J lost 5, with 8 bases in between. Germline CDR1 reads SNHLY; CDR2 reads FYNNEI. The CDR3 runs 11 residues. CDR3: CASNGRTEAFF. CDR3 DNA: TGTGCCAGCAACGGGAGGACTGAAGCTTTCTTT.

This chain connects TRBV15 to TRBJ2-1; D may be TRBD2 (5 bases). Trimming stripped 0 bases from V and 7 bases from J, with 10 bases between. Germline V lookup: CDR1 LNHNV, CDR2 YYDKDF (reference sequence). The CDR3 length is 14 residues. CDR3 protein: CATSRDLGVNEQFF. Written as DNA, the CDR3 is TGTGCCACCAGCAGAGATCTCGGGGTAAATGAGCAGTTCTTC.

This sequence joins TRBV2 and TRBJ1-1, with D uncertain. V lost 1 base and J lost 10, with 13 bases in between. CDR3 length: 13 amino acids. CDR1 and CDR2 from the germline V gene are SNHLY and FYNNEI. The CDR3: CASSEGRLLGAFF. In DNA form, the CDR3 reads TGTGCCAGCAGTGAAGGTCGCCTCCTAGGAGCTTTCTTT.

This chain joins TRBV7-2 and TRBJ1-2; the D is unclear. The V end lost 3 bases, the J end lost 5 bases, and 13 bases lay between the germline ends. Germline CDR1 reads SGHTA; CDR2 reads FQGNSA. CDR3 length: 14 residues. The CDR3 sequence is CASSFDNGPYGYTF. The CDR3 region has the DNA TGTGCCAGCAGCTTCGACAATGGGCCATATGGCTACACCTTC.

This clone was counted once. The chain employs TRBV7-3 and TRBJ2-3; D is ambiguous. This CDR3 comprises 13 residues. The V gene lost 4 bases and the J gene lost 0 bases, with 5 bases spanning the gap. CDR1 and CDR2 from the germline V gene are SGHTA and FQGTGA. The CDR3 loop reads CASSSPSTDTQYF. The CDR3 DNA reads TGTGCCAGCAGCTCTCCTAGCACAGATACGCAGTATTTT.

The chain links TRBV14 to TRBJ2-7; 10 bases align to TRBD1. The CDR3 has 14 amino acids. The germline CDR1 and CDR2 sequences are SGHDN and FVKESK. Trimming removed 4 bases from V and 3 bases from J; junction bases left unmatched: 3. The CDR3 spells CASSPRTGGYEQYF. In DNA form, the CDR3 reads TGTGCCAGCAGCCCCAGGACAGGGGGCTACGAGCAGTACTTC.

The rearrangement links TRBV5-1 to TRBJ1-1; a weak D match, TRBD1 (6 bases). The CDR3 extends over 14 amino acids. Germline assignment: CDR1 SGHRS and CDR2 YFSETQ. V lost 4 bases to trimming and J lost 7 bases, with 17 bases between them. The CDR3 protein is CASSPAPQGFEAFF. In DNA form, the CDR3 reads TGCGCCAGCAGCCCGGCCCCACAGGGTTTTGAAGCTTTCTTT.

The V call is TRBV28, the J call TRBJ1-2, with unresolved D. Trimming pared 3 bases from V and 4 bases from J, leaving 9 bases between. Germline CDR1 MDHEN, CDR2 SYDVKM. The CDR3 is 13 residues long. The CDR3 DNA reads as TGTGCCAGCAGTTTTGTGAGGATCTATGGCTACACCTTC. It is translated as CASSFVRIYGYTF.

This rearrangement joins TRBV27 to TRBJ2-5, with D perhaps TRBD1 (6 bases). The ends were cut back, 3 bases at V and 7 bases at J, with 12 bases in the middle. The CDR3 sequence is 13 residues long. Germline lookup yields CDR1 MNHEY and CDR2 SMNVEV (reference sequence). The CDR3 region is CASSFAGEGTQYF. In DNA, the CDR3 is TGTGCCAGCAGTTTCGCAGGGGAAGGGACCCAGTACTTC.

The chain carries TRBV21-1 and TRBJ1-5. TRBV21-1 is a listed pseudogene. The length of the CDR3 is 19 residues. The DNA for the CDR3 is TGTGCCAGCAGCAAAGGAAAAAGAATACAGCGGGAAACGCATCAGCCCCAGCATTTT. The encoded protein is CASSKGKRIQRETHQPQHF.

CDR3 residues: CASSHGGNQPQHF. CDR3 DNA sequence: TGCGCCAGCAGCCACGGGGGGAATCAGCCCCAGCATTTT. The chain recombines TRBV4-1 with TRBJ1-5, with a possible D match to TRBD1 (5 bases). The V gene's germline CDR1 is MGHRA and CDR2 YSYEKL. The V end was cut by 3 bases, the J end by 4 bases, with 7 bases between. The CDR3 has 13 amino acids.

The rearrangement joins TRBV11-2 to TRBJ2-2; TRBD2 matches 10 bases. The CDR3 length is 17 residues. Unmatched junction bases numbered 5, after V lost 0 bases and J lost 4 bases. Germline lookup yields CDR1 SGHAT and CDR2 FQNNGV. The CDR3 reads CASSLDTASGSTGELFF. The CDR3 DNA reads as TGTGCCAGCAGCTTAGATACGGCTAGCGGGAGCACCGGGGAGCTGTTTTTT.

The gene calls are TRBV27 and TRBJ2-7; D is ambiguous. The CDR3 totals 14 residues. Germline V gene sequence: CDR1 MNHEY, CDR2 SMNVEV (reference sequence). Between the trimmed V and J ends, which lost 5 bases and 2 bases, there was a span of 13 bases. CDR3 residues: CASSTNLGAYEQYF. Here the CDR3 DNA reads TGTGCCAGCAGTACTAACTTGGGTGCCTACGAGCAGTACTTC.

This clone showed up just once. This chain joins TRBV30 and TRBJ2-6; 7 bases agree with TRBD1. The V and J ends lost 6 bases and 1 base, in that order; junction bases with no gene match: 3. This CDR3 has 14 residues. Germline loops: CDR1 GTSNPN, CDR2 SVGIG (reference sequence). CDR3 in amino acids: CACGQDSGANVLTF. The CDR3 DNA follows: TGTGCCTGCGGACAGGATTCTGGGGCCAACGTCCTGACTTTC. Looking up the rest from reference TRBV30 and TRBJ2-6 gives the full variable domain: SQTIHQWPATLVQPVGSPLSLECTVEGTSNPNLYWYRQAAGRGLQLLFYSVGIGQISSEVPQNLSASRPQDRQFILSSKKLLLSDSGFYLCACGQDSGANVLTFGAGSRLTVL.

The chain couples TRBV5-4 to TRBJ2-3; maybe TRBD1 (5 bases). CDR1 and CDR2 from the germline V gene are SGHNT and YYREEE (reference sequence). Trimming stripped 7 bases from V and 6 bases from J, with 12 bases between. The CDR3 is 12 residues long. The CDR3: CASQGSLDTQYF. Here the CDR3 DNA reads TGTGCCAGCCAGGGTAGTTTGGATACGCAGTATTTT. Full variable domain (missing parts from reference TRBV5-4 and TRBJ2-3): ETGVTQSPTHLIKTRGQQVTLRCSSQSGHNTVSWYQQALGQGPQFIFQYYREEENGRGNFPPRFSGLQFPNYSSELNVNALELDDSALYLCASQGSLDTQYFGPGTRLTVL.

In this sample, this clone turned up a few times. V and J are TRBV9 and TRBJ2-1, with D hard to call. Germline loops: CDR1 SGDLS, CDR2 YYNGEE. Trimming stripped 0 bases from V and 7 bases from J, with 17 bases between. The CDR3 runs 16 residues. As DNA, the CDR3 is TGTGCCAGCAGCGTAGAGTCTCTCAGGCTTGAAAATGAGCAGTTCTTC. This translates into CASSVESLRLENEQFF.

This sequence joins TRBV9 and TRBJ2-3; D not certain. The CDR3 consists of 13 residues. The V gene lost 1 base and the J gene lost 4 bases, with 7 bases spanning the gap. Germline CDR1 is SGDLS and CDR2 is YYNGEE. The CDR3 sequence: CASSVSVSDTQYF. CDR3 DNA sequence: TGTGCCAGCAGCGTATCTGTATCAGATACGCAGTATTTT.

The chain couples TRBV6-6 to TRBJ2-3, with D possibly matching TRBD2 (6 bases). V gave up 1 base and J gave up 9 bases, with 11 bases separating them. The germline gives CDR1 MNHNY, CDR2 SVGAGI (reference sequence). CDR3 length: 13 residues. Here the CDR3 reads CASSYYGGTTQYF. The CDR3 DNA reads as TGTGCCAGCAGTTACTACGGGGGTACAACGCAGTATTTT.

The chain is built from TRBV7-8 and TRBJ2-1; D call uncertain. V lost 2 bases to trimming and J lost 5 bases, with 19 bases between them. CDR3 length equals 17 residues. Germline CDR1 is SGHVS and CDR2 is FQNEAQ. The CDR3 region has the DNA TGTGCCAGCAGCTTACCCCGATCGCCCCGCCGAGACAATGAGCAGTTCTTC. Protein sequence: CASSLPRSPRRDNEQFF.

This chain links TRBV11-3 with TRBJ1-1; D perhaps matches TRBD1 (6 bases). The V end was cut by 5 bases, the J end by 0 bases, with 7 bases between. The CDR3 spans 13 residues. The germline V gene encodes CDR1 SGHNT and CDR2 YENEEA. The CDR3 coding sequence is TGTGCCAGCAGCGACAGGCTGAACACTGAAGCTTTCTTT. It codes for CASSDRLNTEAFF. The full variable domain, rest sourced from reference TRBV11-3 and TRBJ1-1, is EAGVVQSPRYKIIEKKQPVAFWCNPISGHNTLYWYLQNLGQGPELLIRYENEEAVDDSQLPKDRFSAERLKGVDSTLKIQPAELGDSAVYLCASSDRLNTEAFFGQGTRLTVV.

The chain couples TRBV9 to TRBJ2-3, with 9 bases identical to TRBD1. This CDR3 has 18 amino acids. V gave up 0 bases and J gave up 2 bases; unmatched junction bases: 10. The germline V gene encodes CDR1 SGDLS and CDR2 YYNGEE. The CDR3 nucleotides read TGTGCCAGCAGCGTAGCAGAAGGGACAGGGAGAGACACAGATACGCAGTATTTT. Its protein is CASSVAEGTGRDTDTQYF.

CDR3 DNA: TGTGCCAGCAGTCTTCGGGCGGCGGGAGAGACCCAGTACTTC. It yields the protein CASSLRAAGETQYF. This chain uses TRBV27 with TRBJ2-5; tentatively, D is TRBD2 (5 bases). V lost 5 bases and J lost 4, with 14 bases in between. CDR3 length: 14 amino acids. The germline V gene has CDR1 MNHEY and CDR2 SMNVEV (reference sequence).

The chain is built from TRBV19 and TRBJ1-5; possibly TRBD1 for D (6 bases). V lost 2 bases and J lost 2, with 19 bases in between. Germline V lookup: CDR1 LNHDA, CDR2 SQIVND (reference sequence). This CDR3 is built from 18 residues. Written as DNA, the CDR3 is TGTGCCAGTAGTATAAGGCGAATGACAGGTGTCGGCAATCAGCCCCAGCATTTT. Residues: CASSIRRMTGVGNQPQHF. Complete variable domain (other parts from reference TRBV19 and TRBJ1-5): DGGITQSPKYLFRKEGQNVTLSCEQNLNHDAMYWYRQDPGQGLRLIYYSQIVNDFQKGDIAEGYSVSREKKESFPLTVTSAQKNPTAFYLCASSIRRMTGVGNQPQHFGDGTRLSIL.

The V call is TRBV7-2, the J call TRBJ2-1; TRBD2 might be the D (5 bases). Trimming pared 0 bases from V and 4 bases from J, leaving 13 bases between. The CDR3 is 16 residues long. Per the germline V gene, CDR1 is SGHTA and CDR2 is FQGNSA. CDR3 in amino acids: CASSLANPGGYNEQFF. In nucleotides, the CDR3 is TGTGCCAGCAGCTTAGCGAACCCCGGAGGTTACAATGAGCAGTTCTTC.